These 23 T cell receptor beta chains originate from one sample sequenced in a study of cytomegalovirus exposure and HLA in healthy donors. Primers for the PCR totalled 60 Vbeta and 13 Jbeta. The table came from immunoSEQ multiplex PCR; TCRdb's copy has only in-frame clones and leaves some out. The data contain about 200,000 clones, approximately 80% of them seen just once; the ten biggest clones take up 0.2% to 0.25%. Input material: PBMCs. These receptors were collected from a girl aged 2 to 10 in good health and CMV-seronegative.

The gene calls are TRBV6-5 and TRBJ1-6; D possibly corresponds to TRBD1 (6 bases). Germline CDR1 MNHEY, CDR2 SVGAGI. The V end was cut by 0 bases, the J end by 7 bases, with 10 bases between. There are 15 residues in the CDR3. The CDR3 loop is CASSYSARGNSPLHF. In DNA form, the CDR3 reads TGTGCCAGCAGTTACTCTGCCAGGGGCAATTCACCCCTCCACTTT.

This chain uses TRBV13 with TRBJ2-5; 10 nucleotides match TRBD1. Germline CDR1 reads PRHDT; CDR2 reads FYEKMQ (reference sequence). J was trimmed by 5 bases and V by 5 bases; bases with no gene match: 11. CDR3 length: 16 amino acids. The CDR3 sequence is CASSPGQGPRPETQYF. CDR3 coding DNA: TGTGCCAGCAGCCCGGGACAGGGGCCGCGTCCGGAGACCCAGTACTTC.

A single count supports this clone. The V and J genes are TRBV5-1 and TRBJ1-2; 11 bases are a match to TRBD1. Germline assignment: CDR1 SGHRS and CDR2 YFSETQ. This CDR3 is 15 amino acids long. Trimming at V came to 4 bases and at J to 8 bases, leaving 10 bases not matched to a gene. The CDR3 DNA follows: TGCGCCAGCAGCCGAGGACAGGGGGCGCTGAGCGGCTACACCTTC. This encodes CASSRGQGALSGYTF.

In nucleotides, the CDR3 is TGTGCCATCAGGGGCGGGACTAGTGGCTCCTACGAGCAGTACTTC. This sequence encodes CAIRGGTSGSYEQYF. The chain links TRBV10-3 to TRBJ2-7, with 8 bases fitting TRBD2. Germline lookup yields CDR1 ENHRY and CDR2 SYGVKD. The CDR3 is 15 amino acids. With 6 bases clipped from V and 0 bases from J, the junction kept 7 bases outside the gene matches.

V gene TRBV5-1 combines with J gene TRBJ2-1, with 9 bases matching TRBD2. Germline CDR1 and CDR2: SGHRS and YFSETQ. The CDR3 length is 15 residues. After removal of 2 bases from V and 5 bases from J, the junction contained 5 bases not matched to a gene. The CDR3 loop reads CASSLLAGVDNEQFF. For the CDR3, the DNA is TGCGCCAGCAGCTTATTAGCGGGAGTCGACAATGAGCAGTTCTTC.

The chain is built from TRBV2 and TRBJ1-1; the D gene is possibly TRBD1 (5 bases). This CDR3 is 13 amino acids long. CDR1 is SNHLY and CDR2 is FYNNEI in the germline V gene. The V gene lost 7 bases and the J gene lost 0 bases, with 9 bases spanning the gap. The CDR3 loop reads CASTKGVNTEAFF. CDR3 nucleotide sequence: TGTGCCAGCACAAAAGGGGTGAACACTGAAGCTTTCTTT. The full variable domain, its missing parts supplied by reference TRBV2 and TRBJ1-1, is EPEVTQTPSHQVTQMGQEVILRCVPISNHLYFYWYRQILGQKVEFLVSFYNNEISEKSEIFDDQFSVERPDGSNFTLKIRSTKLEDSAMYFCASTKGVNTEAFFGQGTRLTVV.

V is TRBV5-4 and J is TRBJ1-1; 10 nucleotides agree with TRBD1. Germline V gene sequence: CDR1 SGHNT, CDR2 YYREEE (reference sequence). The length of the CDR3 is 16 residues. J lost 0 bases, V lost 0 bases, and 2 bases had no gene match. The CDR3 DNA sequence: TGTGCCAGCAGCTTGGAGGGACAGGGGCTGAACACTGAAGCTTTCTTT. Amino acids: CASSLEGQGLNTEAFF.

This clone appeared a single time. J is TRBJ2-3 and V is TRBV4-2, with 12 bases matching TRBD2. The CDR3 is made up of 16 amino acids. V lost 0 bases, J lost 3 bases, and 1 base stayed unmatched. Germline V CDR1 and CDR2: LGHNA, YNFKEQ. The CDR3 DNA reads as TGTGCCAGCAGCCAAGAGCTAGCGGGAGGGACAGATACGCAGTATTTT. Its protein product is CASSQELAGGTDTQYF.

This chain links TRBV19 with TRBJ2-3; 9 bases line up with TRBD2. The trim removed 6 bases at V and 1 base at J, leaving 11 bases unmatched. The CDR3 is 17 amino acids. CDR1 is LNHDA and CDR2 is SQIVND in the germline V gene (reference sequence). This CDR3 reads CASSLGLAGTGTDTQYF. The CDR3, as DNA: TGTGCCAGTAGCCTCGGCCTAGCGGGAACGGGCACAGATACGCAGTATTTT.

DNA for the CDR3: TGCGCCAGCAGCCAAGGAGCCCGGGAGACCCAGTACTTC. Its protein product is CASSQGARETQYF. The chain couples TRBV4-1 to TRBJ2-5; D unresolved. Trimming pared 1 base from V and 5 bases from J, leaving 8 bases between. The germline V gene has CDR1 MGHRA and CDR2 YSYEKL. The CDR3 totals 13 residues.

This sequence joins TRBV7-9 and TRBJ1-2; the D is unclear. V was cut by 5 bases and J by 4 bases, with 14 bases left in between. The germline V gene has CDR1 SEHNR and CDR2 FQNEAQ (reference sequence). The CDR3 length is 14 residues. CDR3 amino acids: CASSPTEGLYGYTF. The CDR3 DNA reads TGTGCCAGCAGCCCAACTGAGGGCCTCTATGGCTACACCTTC. The full variable domain, with the rest looked up from reference TRBV7-9 and TRBJ1-2, is DTGVSQNPRHKITKRGQNVTFRCDPISEHNRLYWYRQTLGQGPEFLTYFQNEAQLEKSRLLSDRFSAERPKGSFSTLEIQRTEQGDSAMYLCASSPTEGLYGYTFGSGTRLTVV.

The genes are TRBV5-4 and TRBJ2-1; D may be TRBD2 (6 bases). V was clipped by 4 bases and J by 6 bases, with 20 bases between them. The germline V gene encodes CDR1 SGHNT and CDR2 YYREEE (reference sequence). The CDR3 is made up of 16 amino acids. The CDR3 region is CASSGQTRGSGNEQFF. Here the CDR3 DNA reads TGTGCCAGCAGCGGCCAGACACGGGGGAGCGGCAATGAGCAGTTCTTC. Filled out from reference TRBV5-4 and TRBJ2-1, the complete variable domain reads ETGVTQSPTHLIKTRGQQVTLRCSSQSGHNTVSWYQQALGQGPQFIFQYYREEENGRGNFPPRFSGLQFPNYSSELNVNALELDDSALYLCASSGQTRGSGNEQFFGPGTRLTVL.

A few counts support this clone. This chain connects TRBV2 to TRBJ1-1; no clear D. CDR3 length: 14 amino acids. Germline V gene lookup returns CDR1 SNHLY and CDR2 FYNNEI. Trimming shortened V by 1 base and J by 2 bases, and 8 bases separated the two germline ends. CDR3 sequence: CASSEGPINTEAFF. CDR3 nucleotide sequence: TGTGCCAGCAGTGAAGGGCCGATCAACACTGAAGCTTTCTTT.

V is TRBV6-5 and J is TRBJ1-1, with D tentatively TRBD1 (5 bases). Trimming removed 0 bases at V and 0 bases at J, with 11 bases between. Germline CDR1 MNHEY, CDR2 SVGAGI. This CDR3 has 16 residues. CDR3 region: CASSYSGAGLNTEAFF. The CDR3 coding sequence is TGTGCCAGCAGTTACTCTGGGGCAGGCTTGAACACTGAAGCTTTCTTT.

This clone was observed a few times. The gene calls are TRBV5-5 and TRBJ1-1; D is undetermined. Germline V gene lookup returns CDR1 SGHKS and CDR2 YYEKEE (reference sequence). V lost 2 bases and J lost 5, with 16 bases in between. The CDR3 is 15 amino acids. CDR3: CASSFNFAEATEAFF. Here the CDR3 DNA reads TGTGCCAGCAGCTTTAACTTTGCGGAGGCGACTGAAGCTTTCTTT. The entire variable domain, with the rest obtained from reference TRBV5-5 and TRBJ1-1, is as follows: DAGVTQSPTHLIKTRGQQVTLRCSPISGHKSVSWYQQVLGQGPQFIFQYYEKEERGRGNFPDRFSARQFPNYSSELNVNALLLGDSALYLCASSFNFAEATEAFFGQGTRLTVV.

The gene calls are TRBV6-5 and TRBJ2-7; D is perhaps TRBD2 (7 bases). CDR3 length: 14 amino acids. The V gene lost 6 bases and the J gene lost 4 bases, with 16 bases spanning the gap. In germline, CDR1 is MNHEY, CDR2 SVGAGI. CDR3 sequence (DNA): TGTGCCAGCAGGGGAGGGGGGCTAGGATACGAGCAGTACTTC. The encoded protein is CASRGGGLGYEQYF.

The V and J genes are TRBV7-9 and TRBJ1-4; 7 bases fit TRBD1. V lost 5 bases to trimming and J lost 3 bases; unmatched junction nucleotides: 9. This CDR3 contains 16 residues. From germline, CDR1 is SEHNR and CDR2 FQNEAQ (reference sequence). The CDR3 spells CASSQTGTTPNEKLFF. The CDR3 bases are TGTGCCAGCAGCCAGACAGGGACCACACCTAATGAAAAACTGTTTTTT.

This chain's CDR3 is CASMGGGRTEAFF. In DNA form, the CDR3 reads TGTGCCAGTATGGGAGGGGGGCGGACTGAAGCTTTCTTT. The chain combines TRBV19 with TRBJ1-1, with D possibly matching TRBD1 (6 bases). This CDR3 contains 13 residues. V lost 7 bases to trimming and J lost 5 bases, with 14 bases between them. Germline V gene lookup returns CDR1 LNHDA and CDR2 SQIVND (reference sequence).

V gene TRBV7-8 combines with J gene TRBJ1-1; D gene ambiguous. The germline V gene has CDR1 SGHVS and CDR2 FQNEAQ. V was shortened by 1 base and J by 3 bases, with 6 bases between the two germline ends. This CDR3 has 13 residues. CDR3 protein: CASSLGSDTEAFF. The CDR3 DNA is TGTGCCAGCAGCTTAGGGTCAGACACTGAAGCTTTCTTT. The full variable domain, rest sourced from reference TRBV7-8 and TRBJ1-1, is GAGVSQSPRYKVAKRGQDVALRCDPISGHVSLFWYQQALGQGPEFLTYFQNEAQLDKSGLPSDRFFAERPEGSVSTLKIQRTQQEDSAVYLCASSLGSDTEAFFGQGTRLTVV.

This chain links TRBV7-3 with TRBJ2-3, with D uncertain. Trimming removed 4 bases at V and 0 bases at J, with 8 bases between. CDR1 and CDR2 (germline): SGHTA, FQGTGA. This CDR3 contains 14 residues. DNA of the CDR3: TGTGCCAGCAGCTCCGACGGGAGCACAGATACGCAGTATTTT. The encoded protein is CASSSDGSTDTQYF.

Only a few counts were recorded for this clone. V is TRBV12-5 and J is TRBJ2-3; tentatively, D is TRBD2 (6 bases). V lost 7 bases and J 2 bases, leaving 10 bases between the germline ends. Per the germline V gene, CDR1 is LGHNT and CDR2 is FRNRAP. This CDR3 contains 13 residues. The CDR3 DNA sequence: TGTGCTAGTGAGCGCGGGGTCACAGATACGCAGTATTTT. It translates to CASERGVTDTQYF.

This chain links TRBV7-9 with TRBJ2-1; D is perhaps TRBD1 (5 bases). The V end lost 5 bases, the J end lost 9 bases, and 23 bases lay between the germline ends. Germline CDR1 reads SEHNR; CDR2 reads FQNEAQ (reference sequence). The CDR3 runs to 16 residues. The CDR3 DNA sequence: TGTGCCAGCAGCCACCTTCAGGGAACCCCAGATGCTGAGCAGTTCTTC. Translated: CASSHLQGTPDAEQFF.

The chain couples TRBV5-1 to TRBJ1-1, with D perhaps matching TRBD1 (5 bases). CDR1 is SGHRS, CDR2 YFSETQ, per germline. V shed 4 bases and J shed 1 base, with 8 bases lying between them. This CDR3 has 13 residues. The CDR3 sequence is CASSAQGNTEAFF. In DNA form, the CDR3 reads TGCGCCAGCAGCGCCCAGGGGAACACTGAAGCTTTCTTT.